A selection of T cell receptor beta chains follows, all from one sample in a study of Ad26.COV2.S vaccination and SARS-CoV-2 variants. Here immunoSEQ multiplex PCR was the method, and the copy in TCRdb shows in-frame clones only, minus some. The sample consists of roughly 300,000 clones, around nine tenths of them appearing once. Sequencing used peripheral blood, obtained in a trial of Ad26.COV2.S vaccine versus placebo. The receptors shown here come from a person aged 18-60 years who received the Ad26.COV2.S COVID-19 vaccine or a placebo. Both conserved end residues are part of each CDR3. Each record gives: clone size, V gene, J gene, D gene, CDR3 DNA, CDR3 protein. A D gene is named only where the DNA matches it firmly. Clone size, where shown, is once, few, many, or a class for clones that have expanded.

clone_size: many; v_call: TRBV27; j_call: TRBJ2-2; d_call: TRBD2; cdr3_nt: TGTGCCAGCAGTTTAGTCCCTATAGCGGGGGCCTCTGGCGGGGAGCTGTTTTTT; cdr3_aa: CASSLVPIAGASGGELFF
clone_size: .; v_call: TRBV5-1; j_call: TRBJ2-1; d_call: .; cdr3_nt: TGCGCCAGCAGTCCTACCGGGACCCTGCGCGATGAGCAGTTCTTC; cdr3_aa: CASSPTGTLRDEQFF
clone_size: .; v_call: TRBV7-9; j_call: TRBJ1-5; d_call: .; cdr3_nt: TGTGCCAGCAGCTTAGGGGTGGGGAATCAGCCCCAGCATTTT; cdr3_aa: CASSLGVGNQPQHF
clone_size: .; v_call: TRBV2; j_call: TRBJ2-5; d_call: TRBD2; cdr3_nt: TGTGCCAGCAACCCTACTAGCGGGGGGGCCCCAGGGACCCAGTACTTC; cdr3_aa: CASNPTSGGAPGTQYF
clone_size: .; v_call: TRBV3-1/TRBV3-2; j_call: TRBJ2-1; d_call: .; cdr3_nt: TGTGCCAGCAGCCAAGACTACTCAGATTCCTACAATGAGCAGTTCTTC; cdr3_aa: CASSQDYSDSYNEQFF
clone_size: .; v_call: TRBV18; j_call: TRBJ1-6; d_call: .; cdr3_nt: TGTGCCAGCTCAACGGACCTAAATTCACCCCTCCACTTT; cdr3_aa: CASSTDLNSPLHF
clone_size: .; v_call: TRBV7-8; j_call: TRBJ1-1; d_call: .; cdr3_nt: TGTGCCAGCAGCTTAGGGCAGCCGAACACTGAAGCTTTCTTT; cdr3_aa: CASSLGQPNTEAFF
clone_size: .; v_call: TRBV3-1/TRBV3-2; j_call: TRBJ2-3; d_call: .; cdr3_nt: TGTGCCAGCAGCGACCGGGCCCTCTTAGATACGCAGTATTTT; cdr3_aa: CASSDRALLDTQYF
clone_size: .; v_call: TRBV12-3/TRBV12-4; j_call: TRBJ2-1; d_call: .; cdr3_nt: TGTGCCAGCAGCAATGTGCCCAATGAGCAGTTCTTC; cdr3_aa: CASSNVPNEQFF
clone_size: once; v_call: TRBV27; j_call: TRBJ1-1; d_call: TRBD1; cdr3_nt: TGTGCCAGCAGTGACCGGGACAGGTCTGACCTGAACACTGAAGCTTTCTTT; cdr3_aa: CASSDRDRSDLNTEAFF